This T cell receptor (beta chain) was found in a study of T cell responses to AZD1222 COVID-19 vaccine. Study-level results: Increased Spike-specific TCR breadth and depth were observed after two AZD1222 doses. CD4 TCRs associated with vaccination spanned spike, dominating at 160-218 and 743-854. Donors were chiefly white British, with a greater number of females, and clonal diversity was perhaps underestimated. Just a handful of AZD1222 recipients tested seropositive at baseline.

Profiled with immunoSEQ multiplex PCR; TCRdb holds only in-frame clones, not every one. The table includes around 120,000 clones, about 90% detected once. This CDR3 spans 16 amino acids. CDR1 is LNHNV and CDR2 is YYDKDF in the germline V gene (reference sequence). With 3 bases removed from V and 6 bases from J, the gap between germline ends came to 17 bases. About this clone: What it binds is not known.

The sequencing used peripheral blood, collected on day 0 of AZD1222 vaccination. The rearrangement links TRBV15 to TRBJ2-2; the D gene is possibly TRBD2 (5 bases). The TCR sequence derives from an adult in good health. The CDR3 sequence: CATSSDGLWGAGELFF. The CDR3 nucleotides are TGTGCCACCAGCAGCGATGGTTTATGGGGAGCCGGGGAGCTGTTTTTT.